This TCR beta chain was observed in a study of blood T cells in healthy people across ages (dated by TCRdb to 2015 to 2017). Describing the broader study: In model experiments, template switching captured roughly one uniquely barcoded TCR beta cDNA molecule for every two T cells. Using deep sequencing normalized with unique cDNA molecular identifiers, the study measured how TCR beta repertoire diversity changes with age. Donors were grouped into four age groups: young (average approximately 15 years), middle-aged (39), aged (62) and long-lived (around 80). To avoid experimental bias, donors of different ages were spread randomly across the sequencing lanes. The study analyzed two additional independent replicas of 1 million unique cDNA reads from the same blood draw for two donors, one aged 18 to 30 and one aged 80 or older.

In the case of this clonotype: What antigen it recognizes has not been identified. One base away there is no much larger clone; base qualities are not given.

There are 17 amino acids in the CDR3, from cysteine to phenylalanine inclusive. Only the CDR3 DNA is retained, 51 bases long and in frame from the first base. The germline V and J ends show losses of 6 bases and 0 bases respectively, and no gene match explains 13 bases of the junction. CDR1 and CDR2 were assigned from the germline V gene (reference sequence) as SEHNR and FQNEAQ. Donors were around 37 systemically healthy Caucasian individuals from Russia aged about 6 to 100 years. Each donor gave about 11 milliliters of peripheral blood, drawn into EDTA-treated Vacutainer tubes. Ficoll-Paque density-gradient centrifugation was used to isolate PBMCs, with at least 6.5 million obtained per sample. Total RNA, at least 5.5 micrograms per sample, was extracted from PBMCs with Trizol reagent. For every donor, an aliquot of PBMCs went through flow cytometry to measure the percentages of naive CD45RAhigh/CD27high T cells.

Library construction relied on 5' RACE. TCRdb names Illumina HiSeq 2500 as the instrument used. A second PCR of 7 to 11 cycles was run with a J-beta primer mix and a sample-barcoded 5' primer. A template-switch 5' adaptor carrying 12 random nucleotides introduced a unique molecular identifier onto each TCR beta cDNA molecule. Each sample yielded at least 2.5 million CDR3-containing paired-end reads. First-strand cDNA synthesis was performed from all RNA using the Mint cDNA synthesis kit, with priming by a TRBC-specific oligonucleotide. Following uracil-DNA glycosylase treatment, a first 18-cycle PCR with universal primers M1SS and BC2_uni_R was performed on all cDNA. The authors' pipeline ran thus. For normalization, 1 million high-quality reads were randomly selected from each sample, with every read carrying a distinct molecular identifier. Instead of being binned into consensus sequences, reads with shared molecular identifiers were discarded. CDR3 identification, clonotype clustering and error correction used MiTCR with a Q25 quality threshold and the strictest error-elimination algorithm. A nonparametric unseen species model with Euler transformation was used to estimate lower-bound total TCR beta diversity. TCRdb handled the public reads itself, with Q25 trimming in fastp and clone calling in MiXCR, and kept productive beta chains. Rows merge per CDR3 protein into single entries with the most common DNA and genes. V and J calls and clone size were set by TCRdb, not the authors. The sample data list 780,000 or so distinct CDR3 sequences, and approximately 60% of these were observed just once. The ten top clones hold around 25% of the sample.

The research as a whole found: Because the CMV infection status of the donors was unknown, age-related changes in expanded clonotypes may potentially have been confounded. Because profiling used bulk unsorted PBMCs, naive and antigen-experienced compartments could not be compared conclusively. The long-lived group showed more naive CD4+ T cells, fewer expanded clones and increased TCR diversity than the aged group, suggesting age selection. As age increased, observed TCR beta diversity per million T cells dropped in a roughly linear way, and a significant reduction was already evident by age around 41. Observed TCR beta diversity correlated strongly with the percentage of naive T cells measured by flow cytometry. Estimates of total diversity based on one million sequenced T cells were considered lower bounds and underestimates.

The rearranged chain carries TRBV7-9 and TRBJ2-7; 8 central nucleotides agree with TRBD2. This receptor was taken from a man aged 35-49 years in good health. The sample comprised blood. The CDR3 reads CASRQPGGTKSSYEQYF. The DNA reads TGTGCCAGCAGACAACCGGGGGGGACAAAGAGCTCCTACGAGCAGTACTTC.